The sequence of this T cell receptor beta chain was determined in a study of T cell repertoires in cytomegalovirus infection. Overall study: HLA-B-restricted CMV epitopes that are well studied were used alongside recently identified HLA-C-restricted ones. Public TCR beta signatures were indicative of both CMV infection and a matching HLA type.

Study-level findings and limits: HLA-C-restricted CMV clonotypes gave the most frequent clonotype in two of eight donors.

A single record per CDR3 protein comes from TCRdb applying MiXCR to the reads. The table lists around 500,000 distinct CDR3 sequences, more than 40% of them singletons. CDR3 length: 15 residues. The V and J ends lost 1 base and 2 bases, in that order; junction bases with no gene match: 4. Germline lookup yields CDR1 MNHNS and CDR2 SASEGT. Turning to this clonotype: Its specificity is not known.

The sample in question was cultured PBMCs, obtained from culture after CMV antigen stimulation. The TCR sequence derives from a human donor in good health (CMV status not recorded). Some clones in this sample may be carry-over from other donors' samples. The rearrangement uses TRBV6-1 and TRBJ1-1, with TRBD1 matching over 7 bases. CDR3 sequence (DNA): TGTGCCAGCAGTGAAGGGGGGACAGTCAACACTGAAGCTTTCTTT. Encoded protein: CASSEGGTVNTEAFF.